The present T cell receptor beta chain was sequenced within a study of CXCR3-negative and CXCR3-positive naive CD8 T cells. Study context: There were about 150 million TRB reads altogether, and each library had about 1.5 +/- 0.3 million of them.

Regarding the study as a whole: For CXCR3-positive naive cells, TRB CDR3s were more hydrophobic than those of CXCR3-negative naive cells. Memory, not naive, CXCR3-negative and CXCR3-positive cells differed in TRBV-TRBJ usage. From TRB CDR3 properties, TCR strength was inferred; surface CD5 did not differ between naive subsets.

With regard to this clonotype: Antigen unknown.

Researchers prepared the TRB cDNA libraries using 5' RACE with UMI labels. TCRdb reanalyzed the 5' RACE reads and collapses them to one entry per CDR3 protein, without DNA. The sample shows around 60,000 distinct CDR3 sequences, and roughly 0.8% sits with its ten largest clones. The authors gated naive CD8+ T cells as CD45RO-CCR7+CD27+CD95-. What was sequenced was naive CXCR3+ CD8+ T cells from blood. The subset: CD45RO-CCR7+CD27+CD95- naive CD8+ T cells expressing CXCR3 (TNR3+). The receptor's source is a human donor in good health. Some clones in this sample may be carry-over from other donors' samples.

The chain's CDR3 is CSVATGAISGANVLTF. The chain combines TRBV29-1 with TRBJ2-6; the D gene TCRdb calls, TRBD1, cannot be checked with no DNA. The length of the CDR3 is 16 residues. Germline CDR1 reads SQVTM; CDR2 reads ANQGSEA.